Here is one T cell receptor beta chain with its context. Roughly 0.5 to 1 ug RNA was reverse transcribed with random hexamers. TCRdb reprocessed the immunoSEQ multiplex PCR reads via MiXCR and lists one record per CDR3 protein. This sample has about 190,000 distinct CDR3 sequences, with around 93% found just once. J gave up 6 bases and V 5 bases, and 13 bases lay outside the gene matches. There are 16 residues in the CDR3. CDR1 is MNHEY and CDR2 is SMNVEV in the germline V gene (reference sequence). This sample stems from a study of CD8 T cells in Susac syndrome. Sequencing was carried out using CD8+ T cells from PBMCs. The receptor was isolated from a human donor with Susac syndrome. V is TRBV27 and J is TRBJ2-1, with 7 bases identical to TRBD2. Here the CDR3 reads CASSPIAGARSNEQFF. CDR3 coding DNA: TGTGCCAGCAGTCCCATCGCGGGAGCTAGGTCCAATGAGCAGTTCTTC.